This T cell receptor (beta chain) was observed in a study of blood T cell repertoires in COVID-19. As for the study in general: Samples taken during acute and convalescent COVID-19 were collected in the United States, Italy and Spain. PBMCs, B-cell-depleted T cells, or T cells were the source of the cDNA or gDNA that made up the material.

This CDR3 has 17 residues. V gave up 4 bases and J gave up 1 base; unmatched junction bases: 11. Germline lookup yields CDR1 SGHRS and CDR2 YFSETQ. Original processing notes: Estimation of nucleated cell counts relied on the amplification of reference gene primers. The method was immunoSEQ multiplex PCR; TCRdb's version includes in-frame clones alone and lacks a portion of them. V and J calls and clone size are those listed in that table; D and trimming were worked out from the DNA. The sample holds around 160,000 clones, approximately 87% seen once. Sequenced sample: peripheral blood. The chain uses TRBV5-1 and TRBJ2-3, with 8 positions matching TRBD1. The clonotype was recovered from a man of 80 years or more with acute or convalescent COVID-19. CDR3 protein: CASSPSDRGKGTDTQYF. In nucleotides, the CDR3 is TGCGCCAGCAGCCCCTCTGACAGGGGAAAGGGCACAGATACGCAGTATTTT.